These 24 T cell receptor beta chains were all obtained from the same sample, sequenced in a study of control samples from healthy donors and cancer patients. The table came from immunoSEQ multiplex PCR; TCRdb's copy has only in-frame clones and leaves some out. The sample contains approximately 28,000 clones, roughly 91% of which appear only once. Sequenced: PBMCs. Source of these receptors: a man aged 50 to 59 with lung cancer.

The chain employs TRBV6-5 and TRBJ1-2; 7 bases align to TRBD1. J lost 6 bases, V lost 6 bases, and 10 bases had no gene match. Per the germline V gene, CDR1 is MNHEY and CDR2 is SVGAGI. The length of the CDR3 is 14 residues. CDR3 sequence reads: CASRPLDREDGYTF. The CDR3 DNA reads TGTGCCAGCAGGCCCCTAGACAGGGAAGATGGCTACACCTTC.

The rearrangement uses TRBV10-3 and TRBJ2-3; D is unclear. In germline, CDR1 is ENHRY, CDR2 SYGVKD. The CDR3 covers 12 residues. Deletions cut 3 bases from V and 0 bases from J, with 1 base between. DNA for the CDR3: TGTGCCATCAGTGAAAGCACAGATACGCAGTATTTT. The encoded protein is CAISESTDTQYF.

The CDR3 reads CASSDVGTGVDEQYF. The DNA of the CDR3 is TGCGCCAGCAGTGACGTAGGGACAGGGGTCGACGAGCAGTACTTC. The chain combines TRBV10-2 with TRBJ2-7; the match to TRBD1 covers 10 bases. V dropped 3 bases and J dropped 5; count of bases not matched to a gene: 7. Germline-derived CDR1 and CDR2 are WSHSY and SAAADI. The CDR3 contains 15 residues.

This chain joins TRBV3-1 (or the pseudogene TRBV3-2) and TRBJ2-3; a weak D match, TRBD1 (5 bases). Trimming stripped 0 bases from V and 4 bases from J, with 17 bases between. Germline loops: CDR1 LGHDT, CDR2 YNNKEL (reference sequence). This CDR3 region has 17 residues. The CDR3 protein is CASSQDLAGNFADTQYF. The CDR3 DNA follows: TGTGCCAGCAGCCAAGATTTGGCAGGGAATTTTGCAGATACGCAGTATTTT.

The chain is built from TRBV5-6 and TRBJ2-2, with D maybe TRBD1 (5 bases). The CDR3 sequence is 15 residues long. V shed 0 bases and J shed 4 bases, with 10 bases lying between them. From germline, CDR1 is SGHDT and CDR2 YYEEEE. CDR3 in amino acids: CASSLAGRGTGELFF. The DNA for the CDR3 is TGTGCCAGCAGCTTGGCAGGGCGCGGCACCGGGGAGCTGTTTTTT. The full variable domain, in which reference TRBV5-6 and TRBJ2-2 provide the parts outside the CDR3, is DAGVTQSPTHLIKTRGQQVTLRCSPKSGHDTVSWYQQALGQGPQFIFQYYEEEERQRGNFPDRFSGHQFPNYSSELNVNALLLGDSALYLCASSLAGRGTGELFFGEGSRLTVL.

CDR3 sequence (DNA): TGCGCCAGCAGCTTGGCCAAGGCAGACCAAGTCCCGACGCAGTATTTT. Amino acids: CASSLAKADQVPTQYF. This chain uses TRBV5-1 with TRBJ2-3, with D unclear. The germline V gene has CDR1 SGHRS and CDR2 YFSETQ. V lost 0 bases to trimming and J lost 9 bases, with 20 bases between them. CDR3 length: 16 amino acids.

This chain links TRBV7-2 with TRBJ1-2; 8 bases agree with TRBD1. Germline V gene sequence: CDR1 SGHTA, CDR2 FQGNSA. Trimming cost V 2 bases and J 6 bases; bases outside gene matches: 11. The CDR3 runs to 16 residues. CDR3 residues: CASSLRFTGGINGYTF. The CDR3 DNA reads TGTGCCAGCAGCTTAAGGTTCACAGGGGGTATAAATGGCTACACCTTC. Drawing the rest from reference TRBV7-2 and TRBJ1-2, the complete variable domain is GAGVSQSPSNKVTEKGKDVELRCDPISGHTALYWYRQSLGQGLEFLIYFQGNSAPDKSGLPSDRFSAERTGGSVSTLTIQRTQQEDSAVYLCASSLRFTGGINGYTFGSGTRLTVV.

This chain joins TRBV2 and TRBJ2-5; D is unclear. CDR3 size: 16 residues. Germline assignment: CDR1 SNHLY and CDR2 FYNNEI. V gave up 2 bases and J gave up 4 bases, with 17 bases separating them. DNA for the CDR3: TGTGCCAGCAGTGAAACGGTTTACCTCAGTCGAGAGACCCAGTACTTC. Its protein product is CASSETVYLSRETQYF.

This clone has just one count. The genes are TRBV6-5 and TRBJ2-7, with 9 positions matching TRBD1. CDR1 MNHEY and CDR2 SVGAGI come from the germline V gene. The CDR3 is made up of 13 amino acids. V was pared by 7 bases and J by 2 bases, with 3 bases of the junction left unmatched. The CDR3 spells CASIGTGPYEQYF. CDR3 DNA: TGTGCCAGCATCGGGACAGGGCCCTACGAGCAGTACTTC.

CDR3 coding DNA: TGTGCCAGCAGCTGGAAAGGGGGGACCGGGGAGCTGTTTTTT. Its protein is CASSWKGGTGELFF. The chain has TRBV5-5 and TRBJ2-2; perhaps D is TRBD1 or TRBD2 (6 bases each). V shed 3 bases and J shed 5 bases, with 11 bases lying between them. CDR1 is SGHKS, CDR2 YYEKEE, per germline (reference sequence). The CDR3 is made up of 14 amino acids.

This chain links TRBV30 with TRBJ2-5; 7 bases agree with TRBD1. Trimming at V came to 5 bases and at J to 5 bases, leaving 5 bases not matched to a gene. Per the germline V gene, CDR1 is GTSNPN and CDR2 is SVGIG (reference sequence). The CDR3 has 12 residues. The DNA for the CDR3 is TGTGCCTGGGACAGGGTAAGGGAGACCCAGTACTTC. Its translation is CAWDRVRETQYF.

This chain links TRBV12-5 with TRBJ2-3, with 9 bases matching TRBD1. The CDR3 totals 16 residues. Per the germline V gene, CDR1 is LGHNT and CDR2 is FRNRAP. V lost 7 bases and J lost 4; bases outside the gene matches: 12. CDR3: CASAPGTGLRPDTQYF. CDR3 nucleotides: TGTGCTAGTGCACCCGGGACAGGGCTCCGACCAGATACGCAGTATTTT. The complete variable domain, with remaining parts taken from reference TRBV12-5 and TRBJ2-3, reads DARVTQTPRHKVTEMGQEVTMRCQPILGHNTVFWYRQTMMQGLELLAYFRNRAPLDDSGMPKDRFSAEMPDATLATLKIQPSEPRDSAVYFCASAPGTGLRPDTQYFGPGTRLTVL.

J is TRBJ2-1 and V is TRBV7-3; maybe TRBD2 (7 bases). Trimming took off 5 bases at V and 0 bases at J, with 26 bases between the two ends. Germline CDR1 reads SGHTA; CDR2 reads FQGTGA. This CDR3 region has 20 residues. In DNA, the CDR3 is TGTGCCAGCAGCAGAGAGGGGCGGGGGCCCCAAGGGAGCTCCTACAATGAGCAGTTCTTC. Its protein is CASSREGRGPQGSSYNEQFF.

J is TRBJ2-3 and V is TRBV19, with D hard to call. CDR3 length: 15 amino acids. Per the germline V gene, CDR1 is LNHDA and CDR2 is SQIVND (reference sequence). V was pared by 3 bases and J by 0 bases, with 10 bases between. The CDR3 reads CASSIWALSTDTQYF. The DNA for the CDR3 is TGTGCCAGTAGTATTTGGGCTCTAAGCACAGATACGCAGTATTTT.

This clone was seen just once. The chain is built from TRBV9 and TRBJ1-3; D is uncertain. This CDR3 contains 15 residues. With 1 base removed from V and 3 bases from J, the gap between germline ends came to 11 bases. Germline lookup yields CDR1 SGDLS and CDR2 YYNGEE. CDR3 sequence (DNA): TGTGCCAGCAGCGTAAATACAGAACGTGGAAACACCATATATTTT. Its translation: CASSVNTERGNTIYF.

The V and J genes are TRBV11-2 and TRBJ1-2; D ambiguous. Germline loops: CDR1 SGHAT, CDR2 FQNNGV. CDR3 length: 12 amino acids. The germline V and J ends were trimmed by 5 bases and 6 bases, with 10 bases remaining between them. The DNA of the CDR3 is TGTGCCAGCAGCCCTGGATATAATGGCTACACCTTC. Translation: CASSPGYNGYTF.

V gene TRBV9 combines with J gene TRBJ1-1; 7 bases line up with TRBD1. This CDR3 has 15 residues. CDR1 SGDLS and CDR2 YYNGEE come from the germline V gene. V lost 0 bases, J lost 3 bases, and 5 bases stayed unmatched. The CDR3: CASSVDGRGDTEAFF. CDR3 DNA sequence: TGTGCCAGCAGCGTAGACGGCAGGGGGGACACTGAAGCTTTCTTT.

This CDR3 is CSVVRQGTYNEQFF. The CDR3 region has the DNA TGCAGCGTTGTAAGGCAGGGAACCTACAATGAGCAGTTCTTC. The chain joins TRBV29-1 to TRBJ2-1, with D possibly TRBD1 on 5 matching bases. Germline V gene data show CDR1 as SQVTM and CDR2 as ANQGSEA. V gave up 4 bases and J gave up 2 bases, with 12 bases separating them. This CDR3 comprises 14 residues.

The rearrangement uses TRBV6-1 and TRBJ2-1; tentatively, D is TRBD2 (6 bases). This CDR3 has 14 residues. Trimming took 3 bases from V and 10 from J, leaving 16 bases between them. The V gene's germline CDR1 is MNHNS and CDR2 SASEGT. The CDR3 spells CASSDGTFLGEQFF. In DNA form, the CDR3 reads TGTGCCAGCAGTGACGGGACTTTCTTGGGGGAGCAGTTCTTC.

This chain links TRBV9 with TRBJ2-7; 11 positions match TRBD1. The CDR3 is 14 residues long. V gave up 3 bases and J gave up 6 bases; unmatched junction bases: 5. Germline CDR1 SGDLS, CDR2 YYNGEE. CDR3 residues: CASSATGTGGEQYF. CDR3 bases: TGTGCCAGCAGCGCAACCGGGACAGGGGGCGAGCAGTACTTC.

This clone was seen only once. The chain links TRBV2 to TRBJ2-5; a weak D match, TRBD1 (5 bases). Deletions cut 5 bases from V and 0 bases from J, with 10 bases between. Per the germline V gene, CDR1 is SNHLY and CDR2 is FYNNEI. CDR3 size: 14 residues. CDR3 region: CASSTRDNQETQYF. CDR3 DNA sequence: TGTGCCAGCAGTACCAGGGATAACCAAGAGACCCAGTACTTC.

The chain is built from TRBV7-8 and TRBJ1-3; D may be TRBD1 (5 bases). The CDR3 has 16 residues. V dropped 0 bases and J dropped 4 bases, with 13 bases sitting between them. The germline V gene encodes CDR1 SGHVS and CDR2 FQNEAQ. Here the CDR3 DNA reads TGTGCCAGCAGCTTAGCAGAGGGGAAGGCCGGAAACACCATATATTTT. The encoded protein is CASSLAEGKAGNTIYF.

CDR3 DNA sequence: TGCGCCAGCAGGACCGGGACAGGGTCATCACCCCTCCACTTT. Protein: CASRTGTGSSPLHF. V gene TRBV5-1 combines with J gene TRBJ1-6, with 9 bases aligning to TRBD1. There are 14 residues in the CDR3. J lost 10 bases, V lost 5 bases, and 7 bases had no gene match. CDR1 and CDR2 from the germline V gene are SGHRS and YFSETQ. Based on the CDR3 plus reference TRBV5-1 and TRBJ1-6, the full variable domain is KAGVTQTPRYLIKTRGQQVTLSCSPISGHRSVSWYQQTPGQGLQFLFEYFSETQRNKGNFPGRFSGRQFSNSRSEMNVSTLELGDSALYLCASRTGTGSSPLHFGNGTRLTVT.

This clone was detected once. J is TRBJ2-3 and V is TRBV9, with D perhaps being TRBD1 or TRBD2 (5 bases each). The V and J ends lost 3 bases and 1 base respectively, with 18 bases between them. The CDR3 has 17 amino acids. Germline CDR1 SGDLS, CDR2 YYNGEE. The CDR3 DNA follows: TGTGCCAGCAGCGACCGAAGGGGAGACAGTGGCACAGATACGCAGTATTTT. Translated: CASSDRRGDSGTDTQYF. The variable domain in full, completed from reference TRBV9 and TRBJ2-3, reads DSGVTQTPKHLITATGQRVTLRCSPRSGDLSVYWYQQSLDQGLQFLIQYYNGEERAKGNILERFSAQQFPDLHSELNLSSLELGDSALYFCASSDRRGDSGTDTQYFGPGTRLTVL.